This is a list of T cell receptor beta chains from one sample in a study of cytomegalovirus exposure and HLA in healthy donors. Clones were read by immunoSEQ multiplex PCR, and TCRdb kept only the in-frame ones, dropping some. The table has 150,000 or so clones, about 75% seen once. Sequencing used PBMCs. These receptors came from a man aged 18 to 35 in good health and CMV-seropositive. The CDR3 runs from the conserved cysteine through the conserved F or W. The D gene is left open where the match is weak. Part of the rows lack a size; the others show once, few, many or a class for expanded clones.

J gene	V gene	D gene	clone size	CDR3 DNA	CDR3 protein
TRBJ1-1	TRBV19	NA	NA	TGTGCCAGTAGTATGGTAAATTGGGGCAGGAACACTGAAGCTTTCTTT	CASSMVNWGRNTEAFF
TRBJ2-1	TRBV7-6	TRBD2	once	TGTGCCAGCAGCTTCGGGACTAGCGGGAGGAATGAGCAGTTCTTC	CASSFGTSGRNEQFF
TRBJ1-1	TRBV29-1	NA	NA	TGCAGCGCCGAGATAAACACTGAAGCTTTCTTT	CSAEINTEAFF
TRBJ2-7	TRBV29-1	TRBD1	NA	TGCAGCGTAGGTACAGGGGTAGGGTACGAGCAGTACTTC	CSVGTGVGYEQYF
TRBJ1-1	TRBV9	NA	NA	TGTGCCAGCAGCGTAAGGGGCTACGACACTGAAGCTTTCTTT	CASSVRGYDTEAFF
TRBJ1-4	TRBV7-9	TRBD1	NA	TGTTCCAGCAGCTTAGCAGGGGGATGGGAAAAACTGTTTTTT	CSSSLAGGWEKLFF
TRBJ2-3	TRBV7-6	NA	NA	TGTGCCAGCAGTCAAGACAGGCCCGCAGATACGCAGTATTTT	CASSQDRPADTQYF
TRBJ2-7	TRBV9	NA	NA	TGTGCCAGCAGCGTAGAAGGGGGATCCTACGAGCAGTACTTC	CASSVEGGSYEQYF
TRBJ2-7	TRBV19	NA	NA	TGTGCCAGTAGTATCGTTGGAGGGAACGAGCAGTACTTC	CASSIVGGNEQYF
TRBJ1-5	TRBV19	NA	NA	TGTGCCAGTACGGGGATTGGATATAGCAATCAGCCCCAGCATTTT	CASTGIGYSNQPQHF
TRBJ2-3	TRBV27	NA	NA	TGTGCCAGCAGTTTAGTCCCCTGGGCACAAGATACGCAGTATTTT	CASSLVPWAQDTQYF
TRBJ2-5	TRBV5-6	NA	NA	TGTGCCAGCAGCACCCTTAGCAGACAAGAGACCCAGTACTTC	CASSTLSRQETQYF
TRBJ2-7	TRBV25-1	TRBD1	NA	TGTGCCAGCCGGGTAGGGACAGACCCACGCGAGCAGTACTTC	CASRVGTDPREQYF
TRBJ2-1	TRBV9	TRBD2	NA	TGTGCCAGCAGCGTAGGGGGAGGGGCGGATGAGCAGTTCTTC	CASSVGGGADEQFF
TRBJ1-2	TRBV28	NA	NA	TGTGCCCGCAGTATACGACAGGATTCCGGCTACACCTTC	CARSIRQDSGYTF
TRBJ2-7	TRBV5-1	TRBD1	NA	TGCGCCAGCACCGATGGGTCGACAGGGGGCTCCTACGAGCAGTACTTC	CASTDGSTGGSYEQYF
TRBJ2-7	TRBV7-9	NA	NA	TGTTCCAGCAGCTTAGACCAGGGGACCTACGAGCAGTACTTC	CSSSLDQGTYEQYF
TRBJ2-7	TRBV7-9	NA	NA	TGTGCCAGCAGCTTGGACAGTAGCTACGAGCAGTACTTC	CASSLDSSYEQYF
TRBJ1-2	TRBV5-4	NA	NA	TGTGCCAGCAGCACAGGGACGGCAGATGGCTACACCTTC	CASSTGTADGYTF
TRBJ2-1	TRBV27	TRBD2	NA	TGTGCCAGCAGCCTCGGGAGGGACAATGAGCAGTTCTTC	CASSLGRDNEQFF
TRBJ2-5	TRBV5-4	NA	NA	TGTGCCAGCGGAGCGCCCGGAGCGGTCCAAGAGACCCAGTACTTC	CASGAPGAVQETQYF
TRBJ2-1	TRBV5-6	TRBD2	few	TGTGCCAGCAGCTGGGGGACTAGCGGGGCCAATGAGCAGTTCTTC	CASSWGTSGANEQFF
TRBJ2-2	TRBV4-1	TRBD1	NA	TGCGCCAGCAGCCATCGCAGGGACAGAACCGGGGAGCTGTTTTTT	CASSHRRDRTGELFF
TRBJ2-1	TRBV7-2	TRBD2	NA	TGTGCCAGCAGTCCATTTAGGTCTAGCGGGAGCCCCAATGAGCAGTTCTTC	CASSPFRSSGSPNEQFF
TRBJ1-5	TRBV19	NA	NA	TGTGCCAGTAATCAGGGCCGCAATCAGCCCCAGCATTTT	CASNQGRNQPQHF
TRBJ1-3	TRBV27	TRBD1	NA	TGTGCCAGCAGTTTAAAAGGGACAGGGGTCTATCCTTCTGGAAACACCATATATTTT	CASSLKGTGVYPSGNTIYF
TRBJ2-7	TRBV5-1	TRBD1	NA	TGCGCCAGCCGCCCTCTAGGGACAGGGGTTTTCGAGCAGTACTTC	CASRPLGTGVFEQYF
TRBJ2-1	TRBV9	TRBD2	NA	TGTGCCAGCAGCACCCTAGCGGGACTAATGGGTGAGCAGTTCTTC	CASSTLAGLMGEQFF
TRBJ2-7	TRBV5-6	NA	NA	TGTGCCAGCAGCTTATCAGGGGAACTCCACGAGCAGTACTTC	CASSLSGELHEQYF
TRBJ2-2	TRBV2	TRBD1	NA	TGTGCCAGCAGTGTCTTACAGGGGGCGAACACCGGGGAGCTGTTTTTT	CASSVLQGANTGELFF
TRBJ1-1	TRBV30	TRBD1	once	TGTGCCTGGAGCTTGGGACAGGGAATCACTGAAGCTTTCTTT	CAWSLGQGITEAFF
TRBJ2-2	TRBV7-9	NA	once	TGTGCCAGCAGCTTACAGGGAAGCCCGAACACCGGGGAGCTGTTTTTT	CASSLQGSPNTGELFF
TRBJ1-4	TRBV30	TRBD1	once	TGTGCCTGGAGTCCCGCCGGGACAGGGGGATGGGAAAAACTGTTTTTT	CAWSPAGTGGWEKLFF
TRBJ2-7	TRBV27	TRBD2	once	TGTGCCAGCAGTTTTTCCGGTAGCGGGATCTACGAGCAGTACTTC	CASSFSGSGIYEQYF
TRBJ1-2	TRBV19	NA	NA	TGTGCCAGTAGTGAACAGGTTCCGATATATGGCTACACCTTC	CASSEQVPIYGYTF
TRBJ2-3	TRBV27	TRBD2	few	TGTGCCAGCAGTCAAAAATGGGGGAGGGTCCCAGATACGCAGTATTTT	CASSQKWGRVPDTQYF
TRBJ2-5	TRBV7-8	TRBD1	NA	TGTGCCAGCAGCCAGGGGGAGGAGACCCAGTACTTC	CASSQGEETQYF
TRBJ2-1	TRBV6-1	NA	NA	TGTGCCAGCAGTGAAACTAGTTTGCGCTACAATGAGCAGTTCTTC	CASSETSLRYNEQFF
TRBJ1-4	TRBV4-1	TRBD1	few	TGCGCCAGCAGCCGACTACAGGGGGCGGGCGAAAAACTGTTTTTT	CASSRLQGAGEKLFF
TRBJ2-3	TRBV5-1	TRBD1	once	TGCGCCAGCAGCTGGGCCGGGACAGGGGGAGATACGCAGTATTTT	CASSWAGTGGDTQYF